This T cell receptor (beta chain) was obtained from a study of chemoradiotherapy in HPV16-positive cancers. Study-level background: A couple of HPV16-positive patients' cells yielded candidate HPV-specific clones and common motifs. General study findings and limits: The functional HPV-specific definition rests on just a couple of HPV16-positive patients. Candidate HPV-specific clones and E7-related TCR motifs grew in tumor during treatment.

Repertoires were sampled repeatedly during chemoradiotherapy. This clone was seen only once. Its specificity is unknown. Using immunoSEQ multiplex PCR, the repertoire was profiled, and TCRdb retains in-frame clones only, with some absent. The top ten clones hold less than 10% of a sample with roughly 12,000 clones, approximately 79% of them seen once. Looked up from germline, CDR1 is SEHNR and CDR2 is FQNEAQ (reference sequence). The CDR3 is 13 amino acids. V lost 3 bases and J 5 bases, leaving 10 bases between the germline ends. Specimen collection occurred from a patient who underwent chemoradiotherapy. The chain is built from TRBV7-9 and TRBJ1-1; possible D gene TRBD1, 5 bases. This TCR was recovered from a human donor with HPV-associated anogenital cancer. Here the CDR3 reads CASSFIRGTEAFF. The CDR3 region has the DNA TGTGCCAGCAGCTTTATAAGGGGAACTGAAGCTTTCTTT.